A single sample gave rise to the 8 T cell receptor beta chains below, sequenced in a study of T-cell reconstitution after alpha-beta-depleted transplantation in children. Researchers prepared the TCRbeta library using unique molecular identifiers, the study reports. Via MiXCR, TCRdb re-called the PCR reads, giving one row per CDR3 protein. The table shows fewer than 700,000 distinct CDR3 sequences, with 10% to 15% occurring only once. This sample comprised PBMCs, mostly from graft donor cells, obtained 360 days after TCRalphabeta/CD19-depleted stem cell transplant. These receptors came from a male patient aged 10 to 17 who had a stem cell transplant for acute myeloid leukemia, so the T cells may come from the graft donor.

This clonotype has only a few counts. The rearrangement joins TRBV7-2 to TRBJ2-1; 10 bases line up with TRBD2. CDR1 is SGHTA, CDR2 FQGNSA, per germline. J lost 6 bases, V lost 2 bases, and 16 bases had no gene match. The CDR3 runs to 19 residues. CDR3 nucleotide sequence: TGTGCCAGCAGCTTACGGGCTAGCGGGAGCAGAACAGGGGTCAATGAGCAGTTCTTC. This encodes CASSLRASGSRTGVNEQFF.

This clonotype was counted at least ten times. The chain carries TRBV30 and TRBJ2-3, with D possibly being TRBD2 (6 bases). The CDR3 runs to 15 residues. V was cut by 0 bases and J by 2 bases, with 12 bases left in between. Germline V gives CDR1 GTSNPN, CDR2 SVGIG (reference sequence). DNA of the CDR3: TGTGCCTGGAGTGTACTAAGCGGGCCCACAGATACGCAGTATTTT. It yields the protein CAWSVLSGPTDTQYF. Complete variable domain (other parts from reference TRBV30 and TRBJ2-3): SQTIHQWPATLVQPVGSPLSLECTVEGTSNPNLYWYRQAAGRGLQLLFYSVGIGQISSEVPQNLSASRPQDRQFILSSKKLLLSDSGFYLCAWSVLSGPTDTQYFGPGTRLTVL.

The sample holds many counts of this clonotype. This rearrangement joins TRBV28 to TRBJ1-5; TRBD1 is a possible D gene (6 bases). Trimming removed 6 bases from V and 2 bases from J, with 14 bases in between. There are 15 residues in the CDR3. Per the germline V gene, CDR1 is MDHEN and CDR2 is SYDVKM. Here the CDR3 DNA reads TGTGCCAGCAGGTTGGGGGGCGCGGGCAATCAGCCCCAGCATTTT. This translates into CASRLGGAGNQPQHF.

This rearrangement joins TRBV28 to TRBJ2-7; possibly TRBD2 for D (6 bases). This CDR3 is 15 amino acids long. The germline CDR1 and CDR2 sequences are MDHEN and SYDVKM. The ends were cut back, 5 bases at V and 2 bases at J, with 16 bases in the middle. The CDR3 DNA sequence: TGTGCCAGCAGTCTATCGACAGCGGGCCCCTACGAGCAGTACTTC. This translates into CASSLSTAGPYEQYF. The entire variable domain, with the rest obtained from reference TRBV28 and TRBJ2-7, is as follows: DVKVTQSSRYLVKRTGEKVFLECVQDMDHENMFWYRQDPGLGLRLIYFSYDVKMKEKGDIPEGYSVSREKKERFSLILESASTNQTSMYLCASSLSTAGPYEQYFGPGTRLTVT.

The table lists this clonotype with many counts. The chain uses TRBV5-1 and TRBJ2-3; 10 bases line up with TRBD2. CDR3 length equals 18 residues. Germline V gives CDR1 SGHRS, CDR2 YFSETQ. V lost 4 bases, J lost 2 bases, and 13 bases stayed unmatched. Here the CDR3 DNA reads TGCGCCAGCAGCCCCCCTTTACTAGCGGGACAACACACAGATACGCAGTATTTT. It specifies CASSPPLLAGQHTDTQYF. Supplemented by reference TRBV5-1 and TRBJ2-3, the full variable domain reads KAGVTQTPRYLIKTRGQQVTLSCSPISGHRSVSWYQQTPGQGLQFLFEYFSETQRNKGNFPGRFSGRQFSNSRSEMNVSTLELGDSALYLCASSPPLLAGQHTDTQYFGPGTRLTVL.

This clonotype was recorded at least ten times. J is TRBJ2-7 and V is TRBV29-1; a possible D gene is TRBD1 (5 bases). There are 13 residues in the CDR3. The germline gives CDR1 SQVTM, CDR2 ANQGSEA. Trimming cost V 7 bases and J 0 bases, with 13 bases left between them. CDR3 sequence: CSAVGPSSYEQYF. The DNA for the CDR3 is TGCAGCGCCGTGGGGCCGAGCTCCTACGAGCAGTACTTC.

V usage is TRBV10-3 and J usage is TRBJ2-5; perhaps TRBD2 as D (6 bases). The CDR3 length is 12 residues. V lost 6 bases to trimming and J lost 2 bases, with 7 bases between them. Germline values: CDR1 ENHRY, CDR2 SYGVKD. CDR3 sequence (DNA): TGTGCCATCAGCCTAGCGCAAGAGACCCAGTACTTC. This encodes CAISLAQETQYF.

This chain joins TRBV27 and TRBJ2-7, with a tentative D call TRBD1 (5 bases). Per the germline V gene, CDR1 is MNHEY and CDR2 is SMNVEV (reference sequence). Trimming removed 7 bases at V and 1 base at J, with 17 bases between. CDR3 length: 15 residues. The DNA for the CDR3 is TGTGCCAGCAACTCGCAGGGCAAACATTCCTACGAGCAGTACTTC. Protein product: CASNSQGKHSYEQYF.